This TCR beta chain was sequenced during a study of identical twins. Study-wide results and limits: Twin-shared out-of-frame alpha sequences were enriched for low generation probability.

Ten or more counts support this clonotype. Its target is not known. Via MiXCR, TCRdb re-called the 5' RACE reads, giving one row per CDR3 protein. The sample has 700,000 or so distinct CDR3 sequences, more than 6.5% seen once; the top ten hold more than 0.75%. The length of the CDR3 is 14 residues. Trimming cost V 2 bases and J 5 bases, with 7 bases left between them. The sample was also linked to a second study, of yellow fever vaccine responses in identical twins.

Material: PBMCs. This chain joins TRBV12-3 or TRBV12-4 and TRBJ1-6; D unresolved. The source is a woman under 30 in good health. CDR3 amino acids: CASSLYTDNSPLHF. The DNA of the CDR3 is TGTGCCAGCAGTTTATATACAGATAATTCACCCCTCCACTTT.